This T cell receptor beta chain originates from a study of PD-L1 blockade in urothelial cancer (TCRdb year 2017). In terms of the full investigation: All patients started therapy at some point between 2014 and 2016 and received atezolizumab 1,200 mg intravenously every 3 weeks. About nine tenths of the roughly 29 patients were identified as males with urothelial cancer of bladder origin, and a prior smoking history was reported by 18 of 29 patients. Patients had an ECOG performance status of 0 or 1 and had received between 0 and 3 prior chemotherapy regimens. Blood samples were analyzed at two time points: 3 weeks after treatment start (second dose) and 6 weeks after treatment start. Blood samples gave median yields of around 140,000 T cells and 80,000 or so unique TCRs, along with a median clonality of approximately 0.08. An exploratory multi-omic analysis was conducted of the somatic, immune and clinical correlates of response to PD-L1 blockade with atezolizumab in urothelial cancer. Pretreatment tumor samples, along with matched peripheral blood serially collected before and after atezolizumab treatment, were subjected to TCR sequencing. Durable clinical benefit was defined as progression-free survival longer than 6 months, and TCR features were also tested against progression-free and overall survival. Whole exome sequencing and RNA sequencing of pretreatment tumors were performed alongside TCR sequencing in the same patients. Durable clinical benefit was achieved by nine patients but not by the remaining 20. Around 30 patients had pretreatment blood TCR-seq, about 25 had at least one posttreatment blood collection, and about 25 had tumor TCR-seq.

As regards this clone: Its antigen target is currently unknown. Base qualities were left out, and no much larger clone turns up one base away.

The time point label on this specimen signifies: pretreatment peripheral blood. A cohort of around 29 patients with locally advanced or metastatic urothelial carcinoma, treated at Memorial Sloan Kettering on a trial protocol, was included. Peripheral blood mononuclear cells were collected pretreatment and during treatment, with between 1 and 8 total time points obtained per patient. The Qiagen DNeasy Blood extraction kit was used to purify genomic DNA from total PBMCs and from tumor samples. PBMCs were collected pretreatment and during treatment, and were isolated and stored as previously described. To estimate absolute template abundance from read counts, synthetic TCR analog templates were spiked into each PCR. The immunoSEQ assay was used to amplify TCRbeta CDR3 regions from genomic DNA with bias-controlled V and J gene primers. Sequencing of rearranged TCRbeta segments was performed at approximately 20X coverage. The source study handled its data this way. Sequencing errors were corrected by clustering and CDR3s were annotated against IMGT to assign V, D and J genes. Downstream analyses used only productive TCRbeta rearrangements and left out out-of-frame or stop-codon sequences. To compute clonality, Shannon entropy was normalized by the log of the number of unique productive sequences and then subtracted from one. Fisher's exact test with Benjamini-Hochberg correction, at a threshold of adjusted p below 0.01, was used to find clones that differed between time points or between blood and tumor. The table comes from immuneACCESS by way of TCRdb, which keeps in-frame sequences with V and J called. Part of the clones is missing from these tables; in studies checked, under half for an unresolved V gene and the rest for unknown reasons. That table supplies the V and J calls and clone size; D and trimming were determined from the DNA. The sample records approximately 50,000 clones, about 86% of which are singletons. The ten largest clones capture 3% to 4% of the sample.

The germline V and J ends show losses of 0 bases and 5 bases respectively, and no gene match explains 7 bases of the junction. In the germline V gene, CDR1 corresponds to SGHRS and CDR2 to YFSETQ. Inclusive of the bounding cysteine and phenylalanine, the CDR3 is 17 residues long. Kept here is only the CDR3 DNA, which spans 51 bases and is read in frame from base 1. The study at large found these results: A pretreatment peripheral blood TCR clonality below the median was linked to improved progression-free and overall survival. At 3 weeks after the start of treatment, tumor-associated TCR clones in peripheral blood had expanded more in patients with durable benefit (n of about 21, p = 0.022). Small sample size (n of about 30) and many exploratory analyses mean the results are intended to be hypothesis-generating.

The sequence was obtained from a man between 65 and 79 years old with urothelial cancer. This receptor chain uses TRBV5-1 and TRBJ2-2, with 10 middle bases fitting TRBD2. Sequenced here: PBMCs, sampled around atezolizumab (anti-PD-L1) treatment. The CDR3 protein sequence reads: CASSLAQGTSVTGELFF. The DNA is as follows: TGCGCCAGCAGCTTGGCCCAAGGGACTAGCGTAACCGGGGAGCTGTTTTTT.